This record looks at one T cell receptor (beta chain) sequence and its context. This entry is derived from a study of blood T cell repertoires in COVID-19. Study-level background: Sources were T cells, B-cell-depleted T cells, or PBMCs; the material itself was cDNA or gDNA.

The method was immunoSEQ multiplex PCR; TCRdb's version includes in-frame clones alone and lacks a portion of them. The sample lists more than 55,000 clones; 65% to 80% were seen once. This receptor was taken from a human donor in a cohort sampled during active COVID-19. What was sequenced was peripheral blood.

DNA of the CDR3: TGCGCCAGTGCCGAACAGGCAACTAATGAAAAACTGTTTTTT. It specifies CASAEQATNEKLFF. The V gene is TRBV10-2, the J gene TRBJ1-4; a weak D match, TRBD1 (5 bases). With 9 bases removed from V and 0 bases from J, the gap between germline ends came to 11 bases. Germline CDR1 and CDR2: WSHSY and SAAADI. This CDR3 comprises 14 residues.